This record concerns one T cell receptor beta chain sequence. The length of the CDR3 is 14 residues. V lost 1 base, J lost 0 bases, and 7 bases lay in between. Germline CDR1 SGHDN, CDR2 FVKESK. This sample was included in a study of T cell changes during pregnancy in multiple sclerosis. Sequenced by immunoSEQ multiplex PCR; TCRdb stores in-frame clones only, minus some. This sample yields under 70,000 clones, of which 90% to 95% are seen a single time; 2.2% belongs to the top ten. The clonotype was recovered from a female donor in good health, enrolled as a control in a pregnancy study. The material sequenced was peripheral blood, taken in the third trimester of pregnancy. The chain has TRBV14 and TRBJ2-7; D is unclear. The CDR3 region has the DNA TGTGCCAGCAGCCAAGCCGGTCTCTCCTACGAGCAGTACTTC. Translation: CASSQAGLSYEQYF.